This is a list of T cell receptor beta chains from one sample in a study of blood T cell repertoires in COVID-19. This table comes from immunoSEQ multiplex PCR, and its TCRdb copy is limited to in-frame clones, with some not included. The sample contains approximately 260,000 clones, 70% to 90% of which appear only once. The material sequenced was peripheral blood. The receptor source for this set is a man aged 18-30 years with active or convalescent COVID-19. Both conserved end residues are part of each CDR3. D genes are given only for firm matches. Clone size, where shown, is once, few, many, or a class for clones that have expanded.

>NA|TRBV7-9|TRBJ1-4|once
CASSPMQGQATNEKLFF
TGTGCCAGCAGCCCCATGCAAGGACAAGCAACTAATGAAAAACTGTTTTTT
>TRBD2|TRBV24-1|TRBJ2-3|NA
CATRAREGVSSTDTQYF
TGTGCCACTCGCGCGCGGGAGGGCGTTTCTAGCACAGATACGCAGTATTTT
>NA|TRBV30|TRBJ1-1|once
CAWRGSGGAFF
TGTGCCTGGAGGGGGAGCGGTGGAGCTTTCTTT
>NA|TRBV29-1|TRBJ2-3|NA
CSVSGFRTDTQYF
TGCAGCGTGTCAGGGTTTCGCACAGATACGCAGTATTTT
>NA|TRBV12-3/TRBV12-4|TRBJ2-7|NA
CASSLGEAEQYF
TGTGCCAGCAGCCTTGGGGAGGCCGAGCAGTACTTC
>NA|TRBV6-5|TRBJ1-2|NA
CASGTEPANYGYTF
TGTGCCAGCGGTACAGAACCAGCTAACTATGGCTACACCTTC
>NA|TRBV7-6|TRBJ2-2|NA
CASSYTGAGELFF
TGTGCCAGCAGCTATACAGGAGCCGGGGAGCTGTTTTTT
>TRBD2|TRBV28|TRBJ2-4|NA
CASSIAGVAKNIQYF
TGTGCCAGCAGTATAGCGGGGGTAGCCAAAAACATTCAGTACTTC
>NA|TRBV6-6|TRBJ1-5|once
CASSYFGQSNQPQHF
TGTGCCAGCAGTTACTTCGGACAAAGCAATCAGCCCCAGCATTTT
>TRBD2|TRBV7-6|TRBJ2-5|NA
CASSSTSGGQETQYF
TGTGCCAGCAGCTCTACGAGCGGGGGCCAAGAGACCCAGTACTTC
>NA|TRBV2|TRBJ1-6|NA
CASSDSPFSSYNSPLHF
TGTGCCAGCAGTGATTCCCCTTTTAGCTCCTATAATTCACCCCTCCACTTT
>TRBD2|TRBV18|TRBJ2-1|NA
CASSPRVAGGYNEQFF
TGTGCCAGCTCACCACGGGTAGCGGGGGGATACAATGAGCAGTTCTTC
>TRBD2|TRBV18|TRBJ2-7|NA
CASSISGTADEQYF
TGTGCCAGCTCAATTAGCGGGACGGCCGACGAGCAGTACTTC
>NA|TRBV4-1|TRBJ1-5|NA
CASSQEVPGQPQHF
TGCGCCAGCAGCCAAGAGGTGCCGGGGCAGCCCCAGCATTTT
>NA|TRBV24-1|TRBJ1-2|NA
CATIISHHPYGYTF
TGTGCCACCATCATCTCACATCATCCCTATGGCTACACCTTC
>TRBD1|TRBV5-1|TRBJ2-5|NA
CASSWGQGEETQYF
TGCGCCAGCAGCTGGGGCCAGGGGGAAGAGACCCAGTACTTC
>TRBD1|TRBV4-1|TRBJ1-5|NA
CASRKDRGSNQPQHF
TGCGCCAGCAGAAAAGACAGGGGAAGCAATCAGCCCCAGCATTTT
>NA|TRBV24-1|TRBJ2-2|NA
CAVQGWTGELFF
TGTGCCGTACAGGGTTGGACCGGGGAGCTGTTTTTT
>NA|TRBV27|TRBJ2-3|NA
CASSGWRSESVDTQYF
TGTGCCAGCAGTGGCTGGCGGTCCGAGAGTGTGGATACGCAGTATTTT
>NA|TRBV3-1/TRBV3-2|TRBJ2-7|NA
CASSQGWRQDYEQYF
TGTGCCAGCAGCCAAGGGTGGCGACAGGACTACGAGCAGTACTTC
>TRBD1|TRBV20-1|TRBJ2-3|NA
CSAWGQTQYF
TGCAGTGCTTGGGGACAGACGCAGTATTTT
>TRBD1|TRBV7-3|TRBJ2-7|NA
CASSYPGQNYEQYF
TGTGCCAGCAGCTACCCGGGACAGAACTACGAGCAGTACTTC
>NA|TRBV21-1|TRBJ2-2|NA
CASTKGLAEKGGELFF
TGTGCCAGCACCAAGGGGCTAGCGGAGAAGGGCGGGGAGCTGTTTTTT
>TRBD2|TRBV6-2/TRBV6-3|TRBJ2-1|few
CASSYSPPAGGFYNEQFF
TGTGCCAGCAGTTACTCCCCCCCAGCGGGAGGGTTCTACAATGAGCAGTTCTTC
>NA|TRBV12-3/TRBV12-4|TRBJ1-1|few
CASTLTENTEAFF
TGTGCCAGCACCTTGACAGAGAACACTGAAGCTTTCTTT
>NA|TRBV2|TRBJ2-5|NA
CASSLGDPVRGETQYF
TGTGCCAGCTCACTAGGCGACCCAGTTCGGGGGGAGACCCAGTACTTC
>TRBD1|TRBV15|TRBJ2-3|NA
CATSRVQGVIRNTQYF
TGTGCCACCAGCAGAGTCCAGGGGGTGATTAGGAATACGCAGTATTTT
>NA|TRBV13|TRBJ1-2|NA
CASSLWGGHGYTF
TGTGCCAGCAGCCTGTGGGGGGGGCATGGCTACACCTTC
>TRBD1|TRBV6-5|TRBJ2-5|NA
CASSLSGQIETQYF
TGTGCCAGCAGTCTTTCGGGACAGATAGAGACCCAGTACTTC
>NA|TRBV3-1/TRBV3-2|TRBJ1-5|NA
CASSQAPWNYNQPQHF
TGTGCCAGCAGCCAAGCCCCCTGGAACTACAATCAGCCCCAGCATTTT
>TRBD2|TRBV4-3|TRBJ2-3|NA
CASSQDRALAGGNTQYF
TGCGCCAGCAGCCAAGATCGGGCACTAGCGGGAGGAAATACGCAGTATTTT
>TRBD2|TRBV18|TRBJ2-2|NA
CASSPPTSGSGGELFF
TGTGCCAGCTCACCACCAACTAGCGGGTCCGGCGGGGAGCTGTTTTTT
>TRBD2|TRBV9|TRBJ2-1|NA
CASSNLAGGYNEQFF
TGTGCCAGCAGCAACTTAGCGGGGGGGTACAATGAGCAGTTCTTC
>TRBD1|TRBV19|TRBJ1-6|NA
CASRGPRENSPLHF
TGTGCCAGCAGGGGGCCTCGGGAAAATTCACCCCTCCACTTT
>NA|TRBV12-3/TRBV12-4|TRBJ2-2|once
CASKRSNTGELFF
TGTGCCAGCAAGAGATCCAACACCGGGGAGCTGTTTTTT
>NA|TRBV19|TRBJ1-3|NA
CASSIEGSNTIYF
TGTGCCAGTAGTATCGAGGGCTCGAACACCATATATTTT
>NA|TRBV3-1/TRBV3-2|TRBJ1-6|NA
CASSQAGGHNSPLHF
TGTGCCAGCAGCCAAGCGGGGGGACATAATTCACCCCTCCACTTT
>TRBD2|TRBV28|TRBJ2-5|NA
CASGLLAGDQETQYF
TGTGCCAGCGGACTACTAGCGGGGGATCAAGAGACCCAGTACTTC
>NA|TRBV11-3|TRBJ2-3|NA
CASSLVVGAAADTQYF
TGTGCCAGCAGCTTAGTAGTAGGTGCGGCGGCAGATACGCAGTATTTT
>TRBD1|TRBV29-1|TRBJ1-3|NA
CSVEGQISGNTIYF
TGCAGCGTTGAGGGACAGATCTCTGGAAACACCATATATTTT
>NA|TRBV7-9|TRBJ1-1|NA
CASSLGTGPNTEAFF
TGTGCCAGCAGCTTAGGAACAGGGCCAAACACTGAAGCTTTCTTT